This TCR beta chain was identified during a study of OX40 agonist ivuxolimab in advanced cancers. Across the study: Patients received the agonistic anti-OX40 (CD134) antibody ivuxolimab. Eligibility admitted prior anti-PD-1, anti-PD-L1 or anti-CTLA-4 therapy; around 38% had some.

No patient had autoimmune disease or received systemic immunosuppression. Study-level findings and limits: In a subset of nonresponders, normalized T-cell clonal expansion was also low.

There are a few counts of this clone. Its antigen is currently unknown. Sequenced by immunoSEQ multiplex PCR; TCRdb stores in-frame clones only, minus some. The profile shows some 99,000 clones, about four fifths of them singletons. This TCR was recovered from an adult with an advanced solid tumor such as melanoma, head and neck, liver or kidney cancer. This specimen consisted of CD4+ or CD8+ T cells sorted from blood, obtained in a trial of the OX40 agonist ivuxolimab.

CDR3 nucleotide sequence: TGTGCCATCAGAGAGGGGACTAGCACAGATACGCAGTATTTT. Translation gives CAIREGTSTDTQYF. This chain joins TRBV10-3 and TRBJ2-3; tentative D call: TRBD2 (6 bases). The germline CDR1 and CDR2 sequences are ENHRY and SYGVKD. The CDR3 has 14 residues. The V gene lost 6 bases and the J gene lost 0 bases, with 10 bases spanning the gap.